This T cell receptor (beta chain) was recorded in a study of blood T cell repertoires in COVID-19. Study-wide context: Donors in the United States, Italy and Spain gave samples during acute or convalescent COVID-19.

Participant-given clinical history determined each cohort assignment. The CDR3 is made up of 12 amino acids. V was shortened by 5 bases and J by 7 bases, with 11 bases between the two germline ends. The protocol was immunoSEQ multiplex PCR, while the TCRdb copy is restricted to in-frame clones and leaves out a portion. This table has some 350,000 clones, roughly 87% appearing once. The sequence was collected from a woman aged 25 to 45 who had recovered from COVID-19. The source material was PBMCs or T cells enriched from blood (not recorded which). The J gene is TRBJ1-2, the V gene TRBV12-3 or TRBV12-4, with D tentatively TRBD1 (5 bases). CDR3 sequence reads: CASSAGTRGYTF. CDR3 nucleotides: TGTGCCAGCAGTGCCGGGACTCGTGGCTACACCTTC.